The present entry profiles one TCR beta chain with its context. What it recognizes is unknown. The libraries of TRB cDNA were constructed through 5' RACE using UMI labels. Using the 5' RACE reads, TCRdb records one entry per CDR3 protein without DNA. The table for this sample gives around 150,000 distinct CDR3 sequences. This record comes from a study of CXCR3-negative and CXCR3-positive naive CD8 T cells. Regarding the study as a whole: When CXCR3-positive naive cells were set against CXCR3-negative naive cells, the former had more hydrophobic TRB CDR3s.

The germline V gene has CDR1 SGHAT and CDR2 FQNNGV. The CDR3 is 15 residues long. The sample taken for sequencing was naive CXCR3+ CD8+ T cells from blood. Subset noted: CD45RO-CCR7+CD27+CD95- naive CD8+ T cells expressing CXCR3 (TNR3+). The TCR was taken from a human donor in good health. Some clones in this sample may be carry-over from other donors' samples. The chain joins TRBV11-2 to TRBJ2-1. CDR3: CASRETSVPYNEQFF.